One sample yielded the 18 T cell receptor beta chains listed below, sequenced in a study of T cells in Graves' hyperthyroidism and ophthalmopathy (dated by TCRdb to 2018 to 2020). Preparation of the library involved multiplex PCR. TCRdb names Illumina HiSeq 2000 as the instrument used. The TCR beta CDR3 regions were amplified from the RNA transcripts. A first-round RT-PCR of the TCR CDR3 used the HTBI primer set with the Qiagen OneStep RT-PCR kit. TCRdb cleaned the public reads at Q25 with fastp, built clones with MiXCR and kept in-frame beta chains. Rows are combined by CDR3 protein, so each entry shows the most common genes and DNA. For this sample the table gives hundreds of thousands of distinct CDR3 sequences, of which just under 20% were detected only once. In total, the top ten clones hold about 50% of the sample. Input material: blood. These receptors all stem from a man aged 35 to 55 with Graves' ophthalmopathy.

The V call is TRBV20-1, the J call TRBJ2-3; 10 positions agree with TRBD2. This CDR3 contains 18 residues. V lost 1 base and J lost 0; bases outside the gene matches: 10. Germline V CDR1 and CDR2: DFQATT, SNEGSKA (reference sequence). CDR3 sequence: CSARGLASGSLSTDTQYF. The CDR3 DNA is TGCAGTGCTAGAGGTCTGGCTAGCGGGAGTCTTAGCACAGATACGCAGTATTTT.

In this sample, this clonotype turned up many times. The chain uses TRBV11-2 and TRBJ1-2, with a possible D match to TRBD1 (6 bases). V lost 0 bases and J lost 2, with 10 bases in between. CDR1 and CDR2 (germline): SGHAT, FQNNGV. The CDR3 is made up of 15 amino acids. CDR3 loop: CASSLDSRGNYGYTF. DNA for the CDR3: TGTGCCAGCAGCTTAGATTCGAGGGGGAACTATGGCTACACCTTC.

This clonotype was seen repeatedly, ten times or more. This rearrangement joins TRBV2 to TRBJ1-1; no reliable D call. CDR1 is SNHLY and CDR2 is FYNNEI in the germline V gene. The CDR3 extends over 15 amino acids. Trimming shortened V by 6 bases and J by 1 base, and 15 bases separated the two germline ends. This CDR3 reads CASRLNDLGNTEAFF. The CDR3 DNA follows: TGTGCCAGCAGGTTAAACGACTTAGGGAACACTGAAGCTTTCTTT. The variable domain in full, with the rest retrieved from reference TRBV2 and TRBJ1-1, is EPEVTQTPSHQVTQMGQEVILRCVPISNHLYFYWYRQILGQKVEFLVSFYNNEISEKSEIFDDQFSVERPDGSNFTLKIRSTKLEDSAMYFCASRLNDLGNTEAFFGQGTRLTVV.

This clonotype was counted ten times or more. The chain is built from TRBV18 and TRBJ2-7; possible D gene TRBD1, 5 bases. CDR1 is KGHSH, CDR2 LQKENI, per germline. Trimming shortened V by 6 bases and J by 2 bases, and 14 bases separated the two germline ends. The CDR3 has 14 amino acids. This chain's CDR3 is CASSPTGFAYEQYF. The CDR3 region has the DNA TGTGCCAGCTCTCCCACAGGATTTGCCTACGAGCAGTACTTC.

This clonotype was picked up a small number of times. The chain recombines TRBV28 with TRBJ2-7; 13 bases align to TRBD2. With V trimmed by 9 bases and J by 6 bases, 11 bases remained unmatched. The CDR3 totals 15 residues. CDR1 and CDR2 (germline): MDHEN, SYDVKM. CDR3 in amino acids: CASFPGLAGFGEQYF. The CDR3 DNA is TGTGCCAGTTTCCCGGGACTAGCGGGATTCGGCGAGCAGTACTTC.

To note about this clonotype: No conserved phenylalanine or tryptophan is present at the end of the CDR3, so a read error is the likely explanation. The rearrangement joins TRBV30 to TRBJ2-1; D is tentatively TRBD1 or TRBD2 (5 bases each). Judging by the DNA end, TRBJ2-7 fits better; the J call may be wrong. The CDR3 is 11 amino acids. CDR1 GTSNPN and CDR2 SVGIG come from the germline V gene (reference sequence). CDR3 coding DNA: TGTGCCTGGGCCGGGGCCAATGAGCAGTACCTC. Its translation is CAWAGANEQYL.

CDR3 bases: TGTGCCAGCAGTTTACTAGCAGGGTGGGGTGAGCAGTTCTTC. Amino acid sequence: CASSLLAGWGEQFF. The chain couples TRBV6-1 to TRBJ2-1, with D perhaps matching TRBD2 (6 bases). Germline V gene sequence: CDR1 MNHNS, CDR2 SASEGT. V dropped 5 bases and J dropped 9 bases, with 17 bases sitting between them. This CDR3 has 14 residues.

This clonotype was observed many times. The V call is TRBV3-1, the J call TRBJ1-2, with 7 nucleotides matching TRBD1. J gave up 6 bases and V 4 bases, and 5 bases lay outside the gene matches. In germline, CDR1 is LGHDT, CDR2 YNNKEL (reference sequence). The CDR3 runs to 13 residues. The CDR3 DNA is TGTGCCAGCAGCCGAGCCGGGACAGATGGCTACACCTTC. Amino acid sequence: CASSRAGTDGYTF. The full variable domain, completed using reference TRBV3-1 and TRBJ1-2, is DTAVSQTPKYLVTQMGNDKSIKCEQNLGHDTMYWYKQDSKKFLKIMFSYNNKELIINETVPNRFSPKSPDKAHLNLHINSLELGDSAVYFCASSRAGTDGYTFGSGTRLTVV.

This clonotype was counted at least ten times. The chain has TRBV6-2 or TRBV6-3 and TRBJ2-5; the match to TRBD2 covers 14 bases. V dropped 5 bases and J dropped 5; count of bases not matched to a gene: 7. Germline CDR1 is MNHEY and CDR2 is SVGEGT. The CDR3 extends over 16 amino acids. CDR3 sequence (DNA): TGTGCCAGCAGTGACGGACTAGCGGGAGGTTGGGAGACCCAGTACTTC. The encoded protein is CASSDGLAGGWETQYF.

This clonotype was recorded many times. The chain links TRBV7-9 to TRBJ2-7, with 9 bases matching TRBD1. J was trimmed by 1 base and V by 4 bases; bases with no gene match: 8. Germline V lookup: CDR1 SEHNR, CDR2 FQNEAQ (reference sequence). The CDR3 totals 16 residues. For the CDR3, the DNA is TGTGCCAGCAGCTGGGGAGGACAGGGGCCGTCCTACGAGCAGTACTTC. It translates to CASSWGGQGPSYEQYF.

This clonotype showed up just a few times. The genes are TRBV19 and TRBJ1-4; 8 bases line up with TRBD1. CDR1 and CDR2 from the germline V gene are LNHDA and SQIVND (reference sequence). J gave up 11 bases and V 9 bases, and 5 bases lay outside the gene matches. The CDR3 is 11 residues long. CDR3 amino acids: CASSNRGKLFF. The CDR3 DNA follows: TGTGCCAGCAGCAACAGGGGGAAACTGTTTTTT.

The sample holds many counts of this clonotype. The chain combines TRBV7-2 with TRBJ2-7, with 7 nucleotides matching TRBD1. CDR1 is SGHTA and CDR2 is FQGNSA in the germline V gene. Unmatched junction bases numbered 2, after V lost 3 bases and J lost 0 bases. This CDR3 has 14 residues. The CDR3 region is CASSFRDSSYEQYF. For the CDR3, the DNA is TGTGCCAGCAGCTTTCGGGACAGCTCCTACGAGCAGTACTTC.

The chain uses TRBV30 and TRBJ1-1, with D possibly matching TRBD1 (6 bases). CDR3 length equals 13 residues. The V gene lost 0 bases and the J gene lost 3 bases, with 8 bases spanning the gap. Germline CDR1 GTSNPN, CDR2 SVGIG (reference sequence). CDR3 in amino acids: CAWSVQGYTEAFF. CDR3 sequence (DNA): TGTGCCTGGAGTGTACAGGGCTACACTGAAGCTTTCTTT.

The V gene is TRBV15, the J gene TRBJ2-1, with D possibly being TRBD2 (6 bases). The germline V gene encodes CDR1 LNHNV and CDR2 YYDKDF (reference sequence). V was cut by 5 bases and J by 6 bases, with 11 bases left in between. The length of the CDR3 is 13 residues. The CDR3 bases are TGTGCCACCAGCGGACGTAGCGGCAATGAGCAGTTCTTC. This codes for CATSGRSGNEQFF. Using reference TRBV15 and TRBJ2-1 for the parts outside the CDR3, the full variable domain is DAMVIQNPRYQVTQFGKPVTLSCSQTLNHNVMYWYQQKSSQAPKLLFHYYDKDFNNEADTPDNFQSRRPNTSFCFLDIRSPGLGDTAMYLCATSGRSGNEQFFGPGTRLTVL.

The chain combines TRBV20-1 with TRBJ2-3, with D unresolved. This CDR3 region has 11 residues. Germline CDR1 DFQATT, CDR2 SNEGSKA (reference sequence). The CDR3 DNA reads as TGCAGAGTGACTAGCACAGATACGCAGTATTTT. As protein: CRVTSTDTQYF.

The chain recombines TRBV30 with TRBJ1-2; D is uncertain. The germline V gene encodes CDR1 GTSNPN and CDR2 SVGIG (reference sequence). The CDR3 consists of 17 residues. With 3 bases removed from V and 8 bases from J, the gap between germline ends came to 28 bases. The CDR3 spells CAWRQIIRGGPLGGYTF. The CDR3 DNA reads TGTGCCTGGAGGCAGATCATTCGGGGAGGGCCCCTCGGGGGCTACACCTTC.

This clonotype was counted only a few times. V is TRBV28 and J is TRBJ2-5; the D gene is possibly TRBD1 (6 bases). Germline CDR1 MDHEN, CDR2 SYDVKM. V lost 8 bases and J lost 5, with 12 bases in between. The CDR3 runs 12 residues. The CDR3 region has the DNA TGTGCCAGCGAGGGGGTTCTTGAGACCCAGTACTTC. Amino acids: CASEGVLETQYF.

The chain is built from TRBV5-1 and TRBJ2-1; D gene uncertain. CDR3 length equals 14 residues. In germline, CDR1 is SGHRS, CDR2 YFSETQ. The germline V and J ends were trimmed by 1 base and 5 bases, with 10 bases remaining between them. The CDR3 DNA is TGCGCCAGCAGCTTGAGTCAGACGAACAATGAGCAGTTCTTC. This encodes CASSLSQTNNEQFF.